The 32 T cell receptor beta chains below all came from one sample that was sequenced in a study of immune characterization of retroperitoneal liposarcoma. TCRdb reanalysed the PCR reads using MiXCR and keeps one entry per CDR3 protein. The data show about 9,600 distinct CDR3 sequences, with around 26% seen just once and 7% to 10% held by the top ten. The specimen sequenced was tumor tissue. These receptors were collected from a male donor with retroperitoneal liposarcoma.

The V gene is TRBV7-9, the J gene TRBJ2-1; D remains unclear. The J call may not be correct, given that the DNA end is closer to TRBJ2-7. This CDR3 has 13 residues. Germline-derived CDR1 and CDR2 are SEHNR and FQNEAQ (reference sequence). CDR3 sequence reads: CASSTLSYNEQYF. CDR3 coding DNA: TGTGCCAGCAGTACCCTCTCCTACAATGAGCAGTACTTC.

This clonotype has only one observation. The chain uses TRBV7-2 and TRBJ2-3; D perhaps matches TRBD2 (6 bases). Trimming stripped 7 bases from V and 2 bases from J, with 16 bases between. Germline V gene lookup returns CDR1 SGHTA and CDR2 FQGNSA. This CDR3 is 15 amino acids long. The CDR3 region is CASTIGSFHTDTQYF. The CDR3 DNA is TGTGCCAGCACCATCGGGAGCTTCCACACAGATACGCAGTATTTT.

A remark on this clonotype: A read error may be the cause here, since a much bigger clone is one base away. The chain links TRBV6-8 to TRBJ2-1; 9 nucleotides align to TRBD1. The CDR3 extends over 14 amino acids. In germline, CDR1 is MNHGY, CDR2 SAAAGT. V was clipped by 9 bases and J by 13 bases; unmatched bases: 16. The CDR3 DNA reads TGTGCCAGTGGAGCGGACAGGGGATCCTACGATCAGTTCTTC. Its protein product is CASGADRGSYDQFF.

The chain recombines TRBV7-6 with TRBJ1-1, with D hard to call. From germline, CDR1 is SGHVS and CDR2 FNYEAQ. With 5 bases removed from V and 3 bases from J, the gap between germline ends came to 10 bases. The CDR3 spans 13 residues. The CDR3 DNA reads as TGTGCCAGCAGCGCCCGGCCTGACACTGAAGCTTTCTTT. This gives the protein CASSARPDTEAFF.

Comment on this clonotype: One base away lies a much larger clone, so this may be a sequencing read error. The gene calls are TRBV12-3 or TRBV12-4 and TRBJ2-1, with 8 bases fitting TRBD2. Trimming removed 5 bases from V and 13 bases from J; junction bases left unmatched: 19. There are 16 residues in the CDR3. CDR3 DNA: TGTGCCAGCAGTCCTCCGGCCCGGGGGGGCGGAAACATTCAGTTCTTC. This encodes CASSPPARGGGNIQFF.

In the case of this clonotype: A much larger clonotype is one base distant, so this may be a read error. The chain links TRBV6-1 to TRBJ2-1; D might be TRBD2 (7 bases). Germline lookup yields CDR1 MNHNS and CDR2 SASEGT. The CDR3 runs to 15 residues. CDR3: CANSARGGGYYEQFF. The CDR3 DNA follows: TGTGCCAACAGTGCCCGGGGAGGGGGTTACTACGAGCAGTTCTTC.

This clonotype was observed a handful of times. This chain links TRBV6-1 with TRBJ1-3; D remains ambiguous. CDR1 is MNHNS, CDR2 SASEGT, per germline. The CDR3 extends over 16 amino acids. V shed 6 bases and J shed 0 bases, with 15 bases lying between them. The CDR3 region is CASRDRGGDSGNTIYF. As DNA, the CDR3 is TGTGCCAGCAGAGACCGTGGAGGAGACTCTGGAAACACCATATATTTT.

This clonotype qualifies as large. The J gene is TRBJ2-4, the V gene TRBV6-1; 7 bases match TRBD2. CDR3 size: 14 residues. Germline V CDR1 and CDR2: MNHNS, SASEGT. V trimming: 5 bases; J trimming: 0 bases; junction bases outside the gene matches: 1. The CDR3 loop is CASSSGIAKNIQYF. The CDR3 coding sequence is TGTGCCAGCAGTAGCGGGATAGCCAAAAACATTCAGTACTTC.

This clonotype occurred a few times. The chain is built from TRBV5-8 and TRBJ2-1, with TRBD1 identical over 12 bases. The J call may be in error: the DNA end matches TRBJ2-5 better. Germline CDR1 SGHTS, CDR2 YDEGEE. The CDR3 is 16 amino acids. The DNA of the CDR3 is TGTGCCAGCAGCCCATGGGGGACAGGGGGCAAAGTGCCCCAGTACTTC. Translating it yields CASSPWGTGGKVPQYF.

By frequency in the sample, this clonotype is medium-sized. CDR3 sequence (DNA): TGTGCCAGCAGTTACTCAGGGGGTCCCAACTACGAGCAGTACTTC. Its protein is CASSYSGGPNYEQYF. V and J are TRBV27 and TRBJ2-1; 7 positions match TRBD1. Judging by the DNA end, TRBJ2-7 fits better; the J call may be wrong. CDR3 size: 15 residues. CDR1 is MNHEY, CDR2 SMNVEV, per germline (reference sequence).

In this sample, this clonotype is medium-sized. This chain links TRBV12-3 or TRBV12-4 with TRBJ1-6; TRBD1 might be the D (6 bases). CDR3 length: 15 residues. Between the trimmed V and J ends, which lost 0 bases and 10 bases, there was a span of 13 bases. The CDR3 nucleotides are TGTGCCAGCAGTTTAGCGCTCCAGGGGATCTCACCCCTCCACTTT. Protein product: CASSLALQGISPLHF.

The chain has TRBV7-6 and TRBJ2-5; no clear D. Near its end, the DNA agrees better with TRBJ2-1, so the J call may be wrong. Germline V CDR1 and CDR2: SGHVS, FNYEAQ. The CDR3 sequence is 14 residues long. Here the CDR3 DNA reads TGTGCCAGCAGCTTAGAAGGGTACCAAGAGACCCAGTTCTTC. Protein sequence: CASSLEGYQETQFF.

This rearrangement joins TRBV27 to TRBJ2-3; D call uncertain. Deletions cut 5 bases from V and 2 bases from J, with 8 bases between. This CDR3 has 13 residues. Per germline, CDR1 MNHEY and CDR2 SMNVEV (reference sequence). The CDR3 region has the DNA TGTGCCAGCAGTCTCAGCGACACAGATACGCAGTATTTT. This sequence encodes CASSLSDTDTQYF.

This chain links TRBV6-1 with TRBJ1-2, with no clear D. Germline values: CDR1 MNHNS, CDR2 SASEGT. The CDR3 loop spans 14 amino acids. V was shortened by 2 bases and J by 3 bases, with 10 bases between the two germline ends. The CDR3 loop reads CASSEYAAHYGYTF. DNA of the CDR3: TGTGCCAGCAGTGAATATGCGGCTCACTATGGCTACACCTTC.

The sample holds a few counts of this clonotype. The chain is built from TRBV6-6 and TRBJ2-1; 7 positions match TRBD1. CDR1 is MNHNY and CDR2 is SVGAGI in the germline V gene (reference sequence). This CDR3 is built from 16 residues. With V trimmed by 5 bases and J by 9 bases, 16 bases remained unmatched. The CDR3 region is CASSESTGWSLSEQFF. CDR3 nucleotides: TGTGCCAGCAGTGAATCGACAGGGTGGTCTCTGAGTGAGCAGTTCTTC.

This clonotype was recorded only once. The V gene is TRBV6-2 or TRBV6-3, the J gene TRBJ2-1; tentative D call: TRBD1 (6 bases). The CDR3 is made up of 13 amino acids. V was trimmed by 5 bases and J by 10 bases, leaving 15 bases between them. The germline CDR1 and CDR2 sequences are MNHEY and SVGEGT. The CDR3 reads CASSPQGSYEQFF. For the CDR3, the DNA is TGTGCCAGCAGTCCCCAGGGGTCCTACGAGCAGTTCTTC.

This clonotype was counted only a few times. This rearrangement joins TRBV6-1 to TRBJ1-6; D unclear. This CDR3 is 16 amino acids long. V lost 7 bases to trimming and J lost 0 bases, with 13 bases between them. CDR1 MNHNS and CDR2 SASEGT come from the germline V gene. As DNA, the CDR3 is TGTGCCAGCACCATAGGAGGGAGCTCCTATAATTCACCCCTCCACTTT. Its protein product is CASTIGGSSYNSPLHF.

This chain connects TRBV12-3 or TRBV12-4 to TRBJ2-1, with a tentative D call TRBD2 (6 bases). Trimming took 10 bases from V and 13 from J, leaving 17 bases between them. The CDR3 is 11 residues long. The DNA of the CDR3 is TGTGCCACTACCAAGGAGGGGACCCAGTTCTTC. It translates to CATTKEGTQFF.

This clonotype came up a few times. The chain combines TRBV6-1 with TRBJ2-2, with TRBD1 matching 12 bases. The CDR3 has 13 amino acids. The V and J ends lost 3 bases and 15 bases, in that order; junction bases with no gene match: 5. Germline-derived CDR1 and CDR2 are MNHNS and SASEGT. In DNA form, the CDR3 reads TGTGCCAGCAGTGACCAGGGACAGGGGGCTTTGTTTTTT. This encodes CASSDQGQGALFF.

Worth noting for this clonotype: The CDR3 ends on some other residue instead of the conserved phenylalanine or tryptophan, so this is likely a read error. V gene TRBV7-2 combines with J gene TRBJ2-1, with D possibly being TRBD1 or TRBD2 (7 bases each). The tail of the sequence fits TRBJ2-7 better, so the J call may be wrong. The germline V gene has CDR1 SGHTA and CDR2 FQGNSA. There are 16 residues in the CDR3. CDR3 sequence: CASSLGAPGGGYEQYP. Written as DNA, the CDR3 is TGTGCCAGCAGCTTAGGGGCCCCAGGGGGGGGCTACGAGCAGTACCCC.

V and J are TRBV11-1 and TRBJ2-1; possible D gene TRBD2, 6 bases. This CDR3 has 16 residues. Per the germline V gene, CDR1 is SGHAT and CDR2 is FQDESV (reference sequence). V dropped 1 base and J dropped 0 bases, with 10 bases sitting between them. The CDR3 DNA is TGTGCCAGCAGCTTAGGACTAGTAAGCTCCTACAATGAGCAGTTCTTC. This gives the protein CASSLGLVSSYNEQFF. Full variable domain (remainder filled in from reference TRBV11-1 and TRBJ2-1): EAEVAQSPRYKITEKSQAVAFWCDPISGHATLYWYRQILGQGPELLVQFQDESVVDDSQLPKDRFSAERLKGVDSTLKIQPAELGDSAMYLCASSLGLVSSYNEQFFGPGTRLTVL.

The chain employs TRBV6-5 and TRBJ2-1; D gene uncertain. CDR1 is MNHEY and CDR2 is SVGAGI in the germline V gene. Trimming removed 5 bases at V and 12 bases at J, with 17 bases between. The CDR3 has 13 residues. The DNA of the CDR3 is TGTGCCAGCAGTGTGAGCAGCACAGATACGCAGTTCTTC. Translated, it gives CASSVSSTDTQFF.

A note on this clonotype: Without the conserved terminal phenylalanine or tryptophan, this CDR3 likely stems from a read error. This chain connects TRBV6-6 to TRBJ2-1; 11 bases line up with TRBD2. TRBJ2-7 matches the DNA end more closely, so the J call is doubtful. The CDR3 consists of 16 residues. Germline CDR1 reads MNHNY; CDR2 reads SVGAGI (reference sequence). The CDR3 DNA reads as TGTGCCAGCAGTTACGGTGCTAGCGGGAGGTCCTACGCGCAGTACGTC. The encoded protein is CASSYGASGRSYAQYV.

This clonotype was found a few times. The chain links TRBV6-1 to TRBJ2-1; TRBD2 matches 11 bases. CDR1 is MNHNS, CDR2 SASEGT, per germline. Trimming at V came to 4 bases and at J to 10 bases, leaving 9 bases not matched to a gene. This CDR3 spans 15 amino acids. Here the CDR3 DNA reads TGTGCCAGCAGTGGGCTGACTAGCGGGAACTACGAGCAGTTCTTC. Translation: CASSGLTSGNYEQFF.

The chain recombines TRBV5-3 with TRBJ2-5, with 9 bases that match TRBD2. TRBV5-3 is an ORF; its function is uncertain. The CDR3 contains 16 residues. Trimming cost V 0 bases and J 5 bases; bases outside gene matches: 8. Written as DNA, the CDR3 is TGTGCCAGAAGCTTGGGGCGGGAGGGCCTTAATGAGACCCAGTACTTC. It specifies CARSLGREGLNETQYF.

V gene TRBV5-1 combines with J gene TRBJ2-1, with TRBD2 matching 7 bases. The CDR3 totals 16 residues. V dropped 0 bases and J dropped 13; count of bases not matched to a gene: 16. Germline CDR1 reads SGHRS; CDR2 reads YFSETQ. CDR3 sequence: CASSLDSRLARETQFF. The CDR3 coding sequence is TGCGCCAGCAGCTTGGATTCCAGACTAGCTCGAGAGACCCAGTTCTTC.

This chain links TRBV6-6 with TRBJ2-1; 11 nucleotides agree with TRBD2. The end of the DNA fits TRBJ2-7 better, so the J call may be wrong. The length of the CDR3 is 19 residues. Germline V gene lookup returns CDR1 MNHNY and CDR2 SVGAGI (reference sequence). CDR3 nucleotide sequence: TGTGCCAGCAGTTACTTTGGGCTAGCGGGAGGAAACCCGCATCACGAGCAGTACTTC. Its protein is CASSYFGLAGGNPHHEQYF.

The chain combines TRBV12-3 or TRBV12-4 with TRBJ2-1; the D gene is possibly TRBD2 (6 bases). Between the trimmed V and J ends, which lost 6 bases and 10 bases, there was a span of 19 bases. The CDR3 contains 14 residues. The CDR3 sequence: CASRASRDSYEQFF. The CDR3, as DNA: TGTGCCAGCAGGGCGAGCAGGGACTCCTACGAGCAGTTCTTC.

This clonotype was detected ten times or more. The V and J genes are TRBV7-3 and TRBJ2-2, with D unclear. Germline loops: CDR1 SGHTA, CDR2 FQGTGA. Trimming pared 5 bases from V and 0 bases from J, leaving 16 bases between. The CDR3 is 17 residues long. For the CDR3, the DNA is TGTGCCAGCAGCCTCCTTAACGGACGGGCGAACACCGGGGAGCTGTTTTTT. It specifies CASSLLNGRANTGELFF.

By frequency in the sample, this clonotype is medium-sized. This chain connects TRBV6-1 to TRBJ2-5; D is undetermined. Germline CDR1 MNHNS, CDR2 SASEGT. Trimming removed 5 bases from V and 5 bases from J, with 9 bases in between. The CDR3 sequence is 12 residues long. CDR3 sequence reads: CASSTTGETQYF. The CDR3 DNA follows: TGTGCCAGCAGTACCACTGGGGAGACCCAGTACTTC.

The table lists this clonotype with a few counts. The genes are TRBV4-3 and TRBJ2-1; TRBD1 agrees at 9 bases. The J call may be faulty, since TRBJ2-7 better matches the DNA end. The CDR3 has 21 residues. Germline assignment: CDR1 LGHNA and CDR2 YSLEER. CDR3 bases: TGCGCCAGCAGCGTAACGACCGGGACAGGGCTTCGACTAGCTGCCTACAATGAGCAGTACTTC. It is translated as CASSVTTGTGLRLAAYNEQYF.

This clonotype is classed as medium-sized. V and J are TRBV7-2 and TRBJ2-1; 8 bases agree with TRBD1. CDR3 length: 17 residues. Germline values: CDR1 SGHTA, CDR2 FQGNSA. V lost 2 bases, J lost 0 bases, and 6 bases stayed unmatched. The CDR3: CASSLNGQGFSYNEQFF. DNA for the CDR3: TGTGCCAGCAGCTTAAACGGACAGGGATTCTCCTACAATGAGCAGTTCTTC.